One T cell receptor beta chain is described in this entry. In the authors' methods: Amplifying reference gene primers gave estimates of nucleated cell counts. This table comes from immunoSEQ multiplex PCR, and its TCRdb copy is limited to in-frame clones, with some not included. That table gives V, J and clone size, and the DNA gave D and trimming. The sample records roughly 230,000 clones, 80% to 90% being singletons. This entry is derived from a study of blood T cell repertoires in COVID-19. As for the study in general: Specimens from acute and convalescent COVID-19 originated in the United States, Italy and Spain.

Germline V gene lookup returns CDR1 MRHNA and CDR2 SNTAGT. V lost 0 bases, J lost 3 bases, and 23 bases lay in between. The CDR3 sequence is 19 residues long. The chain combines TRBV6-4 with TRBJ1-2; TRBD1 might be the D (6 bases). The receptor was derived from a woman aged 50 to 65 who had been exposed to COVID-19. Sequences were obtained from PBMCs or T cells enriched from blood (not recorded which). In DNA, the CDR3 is TGTGCCAGCAGTGACTCGGCCGACTCCCCGGGACAAAGTCACTATGGCTACACCTTC. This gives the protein CASSDSADSPGQSHYGYTF.